Below are 14 T cell receptor beta chains sequenced from a single sample in a study of human thymus T cells. Resections were taken during corrective heart surgery, and the thymus tissue came from these. Sequencing used immunoSEQ multiplex PCR; TCRdb keeps in-frame clones, though not all of them. The sample lists approximately 71,000 clones, 85% to 95% seen once, with approximately 0.031% in the top ten. Source material: thymus tissue. Receptors originate from a girl less than two years old with a congenital heart defect but otherwise immunologically healthy.

V and J are TRBV11-3 and TRBJ2-7, with 10 nucleotides matching TRBD2. Germline V gene sequence: CDR1 SGHNT, CDR2 YENEEA. This CDR3 has 14 residues. The junction had 7 bases not matched to a gene; V was cut back by 5 bases and J by 6 bases. Here the CDR3 DNA reads TGTGCCAGCAGCCGGAGCGGGAGGGCGAGCGAGCAGTACTTC. Translated: CASSRSGRASEQYF.

This chain connects TRBV5-1 to TRBJ1-5; D is undetermined. This CDR3 has 17 amino acids. Per the germline V gene, CDR1 is SGHRS and CDR2 is YFSETQ. The V gene lost 0 bases and the J gene lost 0 bases, with 13 bases spanning the gap. DNA for the CDR3: TGCGCCAGCAGCTTGGGACTTGTTACTTATAGCAATCAGCCCCAGCATTTT. Translated: CASSLGLVTYSNQPQHF.

This clone was counted once. The V call is TRBV5-4, the J call TRBJ1-2; D is unclear. V lost 0 bases, J lost 4 bases, and 7 bases lay in between. Germline CDR1 SGHNT, CDR2 YYREEE (reference sequence). This CDR3 has 13 residues. The chain's CDR3 is CASSLGHLYGYTF. The CDR3 DNA is TGTGCCAGCAGCTTGGGGCACCTCTATGGCTACACCTTC. Complete variable domain (other parts from reference TRBV5-4 and TRBJ1-2): ETGVTQSPTHLIKTRGQQVTLRCSSQSGHNTVSWYQQALGQGPQFIFQYYREEENGRGNFPPRFSGLQFPNYSSELNVNALELDDSALYLCASSLGHLYGYTFGSGTRLTVV.

The chain uses TRBV28 and TRBJ2-7; 12 bases line up with TRBD1. Germline V gene sequence: CDR1 MDHEN, CDR2 SYDVKM. Trimming cost V 7 bases and J 7 bases; bases outside gene matches: 8. This CDR3 contains 14 residues. The CDR3 reads CASNRDRGLREQYF. The CDR3 coding sequence is TGTGCCAGCAACCGGGACAGGGGGCTGCGGGAGCAGTACTTC.

The chain couples TRBV7-6 to TRBJ2-3; tentatively, D is TRBD2 (6 bases). Looked up from germline, CDR1 is SGHVS and CDR2 is FNYEAQ. The V end lost 0 bases, the J end lost 4 bases, and 26 bases lay between the germline ends. The CDR3 covers 20 residues. CDR3 in amino acids: CASSLAPLDYARGLSDTQYF. The CDR3 bases are TGTGCCAGCAGCTTAGCGCCCCTGGACTACGCCCGAGGATTGTCAGATACGCAGTATTTT.

The rearrangement links TRBV5-8 to TRBJ1-5, with unresolved D. The CDR3 extends over 11 amino acids. The V end lost 1 base, the J end lost 4 bases, and 0 bases lay between the germline ends. The germline gives CDR1 SGHTS, CDR2 YDEGEE. CDR3 nucleotide sequence: TGTGCCAGCAGCTTGAATCAGCCCCAGCATTTT. Its protein is CASSLNQPQHF.

The chain uses TRBV19 and TRBJ2-2; 7 bases line up with TRBD2. Germline CDR1 reads LNHDA; CDR2 reads SQIVND (reference sequence). V lost 2 bases and J lost 6; bases outside the gene matches: 6. CDR3 length equals 15 residues. CDR3 coding DNA: TGTGCCAGTAGTATAATCCAGGGAGGGGCCGGGGAGCTGTTTTTT. Protein: CASSIIQGGAGELFF.

V is TRBV6-6 and J is TRBJ2-7; D perhaps matches TRBD2 (6 bases). V lost 5 bases, J lost 0 bases, and 14 bases lay in between. The CDR3 sequence is 15 residues long. The germline gives CDR1 MNHNY, CDR2 SVGAGI (reference sequence). The CDR3 bases are TGTGCCAGCAGTGATCCTAGCGTGAGCTCCTACGAGCAGTACTTC. Translation gives CASSDPSVSSYEQYF.

This chain links TRBV9 with TRBJ2-7, with 8 bases identical to TRBD1. V shed 0 bases and J 4 bases; nucleotides not matched to a gene: 18. CDR1 and CDR2 from the germline V gene are SGDLS and YYNGEE. There are 19 residues in the CDR3. CDR3 nucleotides: TGTGCCAGCAGCGTAGGTGCTAGCCTACAGGGGGGTCGTGTATACGAGCAGTACTTC. Translation: CASSVGASLQGGRVYEQYF. Supplemented by reference TRBV9 and TRBJ2-7, the full variable domain reads DSGVTQTPKHLITATGQRVTLRCSPRSGDLSVYWYQQSLDQGLQFLIQYYNGEERAKGNILERFSAQQFPDLHSELNLSSLELGDSALYFCASSVGASLQGGRVYEQYFGPGTRLTVT.

The sample holds one count of this clone. The chain combines TRBV4-2 with TRBJ2-5; TRBD2 aligns across 8 bases. Per germline, CDR1 LGHNA and CDR2 YNFKEQ. This CDR3 spans 16 amino acids. Trimming took 0 bases from V and 7 from J; bases not matched to a gene: 10. CDR3 region: CASSQDVVAGKRTQYF. The CDR3 region has the DNA TGTGCCAGCAGCCAAGATGTGGTAGCGGGAAAGAGGACCCAGTACTTC.

The V call is TRBV28, the J call TRBJ2-7; D is perhaps TRBD1 or TRBD2 (7 bases each). Germline V gene sequence: CDR1 MDHEN, CDR2 SYDVKM. The V and J ends lost 6 bases and 0 bases respectively, with 12 bases between them. CDR3 length: 14 amino acids. CDR3 residues: CASRGGGSSYEQYF. The CDR3 DNA reads as TGTGCCAGCAGAGGGGGCGGGAGCTCCTACGAGCAGTACTTC.

This chain joins TRBV6-6 and TRBJ1-5; D remains ambiguous. Germline V gives CDR1 MNHNY, CDR2 SVGAGI (reference sequence). The V gene lost 0 bases and the J gene lost 5 bases, with 11 bases spanning the gap. CDR3 length: 15 amino acids. The CDR3 is CASSYSRSPDQPQHF. The CDR3 DNA follows: TGTGCCAGCAGTTACTCGAGGTCCCCTGATCAGCCCCAGCATTTT.

The chain has TRBV7-2 and TRBJ1-2; 12 positions match TRBD1. CDR1 SGHTA and CDR2 FQGNSA come from the germline V gene. Trimming removed 5 bases from V and 2 bases from J; junction bases left unmatched: 12. The length of the CDR3 is 18 residues. DNA of the CDR3: TGTGCCAGCAGCCAGGGACAGGGGGCCAGGGTCCACAACTATGGCTACACCTTC. It codes for CASSQGQGARVHNYGYTF. The full variable domain, with the rest looked up from reference TRBV7-2 and TRBJ1-2, is GAGVSQSPSNKVTEKGKDVELRCDPISGHTALYWYRQSLGQGLEFLIYFQGNSAPDKSGLPSDRFSAERTGGSVSTLTIQRTQQEDSAVYLCASSQGQGARVHNYGYTFGSGTRLTVV.

This chain uses TRBV2 with TRBJ1-1, with a possible D match to TRBD1 (5 bases). The CDR3 extends over 16 amino acids. Trimming removed 2 bases from V and 0 bases from J, with 13 bases in between. Germline CDR1 and CDR2: SNHLY and FYNNEI. In DNA, the CDR3 is TGTGCCAGCAGTGAACCCCCCGGGGGGTTGAACACTGAAGCTTTCTTT. This codes for CASSEPPGGLNTEAFF. Complete variable domain (other parts from reference TRBV2 and TRBJ1-1): EPEVTQTPSHQVTQMGQEVILRCVPISNHLYFYWYRQILGQKVEFLVSFYNNEISEKSEIFDDQFSVERPDGSNFTLKIRSTKLEDSAMYFCASSEPPGGLNTEAFFGQGTRLTVV.